The entry below describes one T cell receptor beta chain. The data were taken from a study of CD8 T cells in Susac syndrome. Reverse transcription of roughly 0.45 to 1 ug RNA used random hexamers. Using its own MiXCR run on the immunoSEQ multiplex PCR reads, TCRdb lists one record per CDR3 protein. The profile shows about 190,000 distinct CDR3 sequences, just under 95% of them singletons. Germline V CDR1 and CDR2: ENHRY, SYGVKD. The CDR3 contains 13 residues. V lost 6 bases and J lost 1, with 10 bases in between. The sample was CD8+ T cells from PBMCs. The TCR comes from a human donor with Susac syndrome. V is TRBV10-3 and J is TRBJ2-7, with a tentative D call TRBD1 (6 bases). CDR3: CAISRDTSYEQYF. CDR3 DNA sequence: TGTGCCATCAGCCGGGACACTTCCTACGAGCAGTACTTC.